This TCR beta chain was found in a study of blood T cell repertoires in COVID-19. The table lists this clone with a count of one. This CDR3 comprises 13 residues. In germline, CDR1 is SGHDN, CDR2 FVKESK. V was clipped by 3 bases and J by 4 bases, with 9 bases between them. Sequencing was performed with immunoSEQ multiplex PCR; in TCRdb, only in-frame clones are kept and a portion is missing. The sample carries hundreds of thousands of clones, around 80% recorded once. Sequencing was performed on peripheral blood. This TCR derives from an elderly woman with active or convalescent COVID-19. The chain links TRBV14 to TRBJ1-2; no reliable D call. The CDR3 sequence is CASSQGRLYGYTF. In DNA form, the CDR3 reads TGTGCCAGCAGCCAGGGGAGGCTCTATGGCTACACCTTC.